This TCR beta chain stems from a study of T cell changes during pregnancy in multiple sclerosis. Clones were read by immunoSEQ multiplex PCR, and TCRdb kept only the in-frame ones, dropping some. The sample yields 40,000 to 45,000 clones, less than 95% seen once. The CDR3 contains 16 residues. Germline V lookup: CDR1 SGHRS, CDR2 YFSETQ. The V and J ends lost 0 bases and 0 bases, in that order; junction bases with no gene match: 2. Sequenced here: peripheral blood, sampled in the third trimester of pregnancy. The chain employs TRBV5-1 and TRBJ2-7, with 11 nucleotides matching TRBD2. The clonotype originates from a female donor with multiple sclerosis, enrolled in a pregnancy study. CDR3 protein: CASSLGLAGGSYEQYF. The CDR3 DNA reads as TGCGCCAGCAGCTTGGGGCTAGCGGGGGGCTCCTACGAGCAGTACTTC. Full variable domain (remainder filled in from reference TRBV5-1 and TRBJ2-7): KAGVTQTPRYLIKTRGQQVTLSCSPISGHRSVSWYQQTPGQGLQFLFEYFSETQRNKGNFPGRFSGRQFSNSRSEMNVSTLELGDSALYLCASSLGLAGGSYEQYFGPGTRLTVT.